This TCR beta chain was captured in a study of T cells in tumors after PD-1 blockade. About the research overall: No patient had prior checkpoint blockade, systemic immunosuppression, or radiotherapy within 4 weeks. Peripheral blood samples averaged approximately 33,000 unique clonotypes and some 100,000 templates. Daily vismodegib 150 mg continued in a subset of anti-PD-1-treated patients.

Repertoires were generated with immunoSEQ multiplex PCR, while TCRdb's copy carries only in-frame clones and drops some. This repertoire shows 45,000 or so clones, 70% to 85% found once; its top ten account for roughly 9.4%. This clone was seen a handful of times. Its antigen is unknown. This CDR3 spans 17 amino acids. CDR1 and CDR2 from the germline V gene are SEHNR and FQNEAQ (reference sequence). With V trimmed by 5 bases and J by 8 bases, 13 bases remained unmatched. Study observations and caveats: Around two fifths of tumor TCR clonotypes were also found in blood.

The sequence was collected from a human donor with advanced basal cell or squamous cell carcinoma (not recorded which). This sample comprised PBMCs, obtained before anti-PD-1 therapy. The V call is TRBV7-9, the J call TRBJ2-1; 12 bases are a match to TRBD2. The CDR3 loop reads CASSPLGASGGADEQFF. CDR3 bases: TGTGCCAGCAGCCCCCTTGGGGCTAGCGGGGGGGCTGATGAGCAGTTCTTC. Full variable domain (missing parts from reference TRBV7-9 and TRBJ2-1): DTGVSQNPRHKITKRGQNVTFRCDPISEHNRLYWYRQTLGQGPEFLTYFQNEAQLEKSRLLSDRFSAERPKGSFSTLEIQRTEQGDSAMYLCASSPLGASGGADEQFFGPGTRLTVL.